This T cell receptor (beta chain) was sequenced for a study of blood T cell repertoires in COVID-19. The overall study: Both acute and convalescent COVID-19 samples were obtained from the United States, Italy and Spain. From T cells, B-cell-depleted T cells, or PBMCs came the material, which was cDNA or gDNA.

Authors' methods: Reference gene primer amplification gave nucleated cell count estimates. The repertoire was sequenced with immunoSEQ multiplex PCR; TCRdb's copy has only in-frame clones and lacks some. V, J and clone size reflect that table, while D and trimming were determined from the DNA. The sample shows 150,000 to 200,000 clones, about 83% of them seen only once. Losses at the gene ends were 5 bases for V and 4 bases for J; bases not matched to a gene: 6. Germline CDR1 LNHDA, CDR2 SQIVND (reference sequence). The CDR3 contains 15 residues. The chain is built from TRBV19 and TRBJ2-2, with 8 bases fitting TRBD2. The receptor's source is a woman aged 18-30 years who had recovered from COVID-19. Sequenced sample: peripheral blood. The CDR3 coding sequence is TGTGCCAGTAGTCTAAGCGGGGGTGTCACCGGGGAGCTGTTTTTT. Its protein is CASSLSGGVTGELFF.